The clone carrying this TCR beta chain was counted at least ten times. Its antigen is not known. One entry per CDR3 protein, called by TCRdb with MiXCR from the reads. This sample carries hundreds of thousands of distinct CDR3 sequences, around a third of them seen once, and the ten largest clones take around 12%. This sample was taken from a study of T cell repertoires in cytomegalovirus infection. Across the study: It was the public TCR beta signatures that indicated both CMV infection and matching HLA type.

Notes on the study in general: The cumulative frequency of public TCR beta families identified carriers of CMV plus the relevant HLA.

V was clipped by 1 base and J by 3 bases, with 7 bases between them. The CDR3 contains 13 residues. Germline values: CDR1 SGHVS, CDR2 FNYEAQ. The source was cultured CD8+ T cells from PBMCs, collected from culture after CMV antigen stimulation. The rearrangement links TRBV7-6 to TRBJ2-7; D is undetermined. This TCR was sampled from a human donor in good health (CMV status not recorded). Some clones in this sample may be carry-over from other donors' samples. The CDR3 loop is CASSLGVFYEQYF. CDR3 DNA sequence: TGTGCCAGCAGCTTAGGGGTCTTCTACGAGCAGTACTTC.